This is a list of T cell receptor beta chains from one sample in a study of shared clonotypes between healthy human individuals. Clones were sequenced by immunoSEQ multiplex PCR, and TCRdb holds only the in-frame ones, with some missing. The table includes a few million clones, about 92% detected once. The sequencing sample was made of naive CD4+ T cells from PBMCs. These receptors were obtained from a young man in good health. Some clones in this sample may be carry-over from other donors' samples. The CDR3 runs from the conserved cysteine through the conserved F or W. The D gene is left open where the match is weak. Clone size appears in some rows only: once, few, many, or a class for an expanded clone.

d_gene: -
abundance: few
j_gene: TRBJ1-1
v_gene: TRBV5-1
CDR3nt: TGCGCCAGCAGCTTGGAAATAAACACTGAAGCTTTCTTT
CDR3aa: CASSLEINTEAFF

d_gene: TRBD2
abundance: -
j_gene: TRBJ2-1
v_gene: TRBV6-1
CDR3nt: TGTGCCAGCTTGACTAGCGGGAGCCTAAATGAGCAGTTCTTC
CDR3aa: CASLTSGSLNEQFF

d_gene: -
abundance: -
j_gene: TRBJ1-2
v_gene: TRBV9
CDR3nt: TGTGCCAGTTCGAGGGACGGCTATGGCTACACCTTC
CDR3aa: CASSRDGYGYTF

d_gene: -
abundance: -
j_gene: TRBJ1-4
v_gene: TRBV5-1
CDR3nt: TGCGCCAGCAGCCCTGGGTCTAGATCTACAACTAATGAAAAACTGTTTTTT
CDR3aa: CASSPGSRSTTNEKLFF

d_gene: -
abundance: -
j_gene: TRBJ2-1
v_gene: TRBV6-5
CDR3nt: TGTGCCAGCATCAGGGACGGAACCGGTGAGCAGTTCTTC
CDR3aa: CASIRDGTGEQFF

d_gene: -
abundance: -
j_gene: TRBJ1-5
v_gene: TRBV19
CDR3nt: TGTGCCAGTACTCCCCGGGCATATAGCAATCAGCCCCAGCATTTT
CDR3aa: CASTPRAYSNQPQHF

d_gene: -
abundance: -
j_gene: TRBJ2-2
v_gene: TRBV18
CDR3nt: TGTGCCAGCTCACCGGTCCGGACAGCGAACACCGGGGAGCTGTTTTTT
CDR3aa: CASSPVRTANTGELFF

d_gene: -
abundance: -
j_gene: TRBJ2-5
v_gene: TRBV28
CDR3nt: TGTGCCAGCAATGTGGGTCAAGAGACCCAGTACTTC
CDR3aa: CASNVGQETQYF

d_gene: TRBD1
abundance: once
j_gene: TRBJ2-5
v_gene: TRBV7-9
CDR3nt: TGTGCCAGCAGCATCGGAGGACAGGGGCAAGAGACCCAGTACTTC
CDR3aa: CASSIGGQGQETQYF

d_gene: -
abundance: -
j_gene: TRBJ1-2
v_gene: TRBV5-1
CDR3nt: TGCGCCAGCAGCCCCGGGGGAGGGGAGGGCTACACCTTC
CDR3aa: CASSPGGGEGYTF

d_gene: -
abundance: -
j_gene: TRBJ2-3
v_gene: TRBV28
CDR3nt: TGTGCCAGCAGTTCAGGGGCGGGGTTAACAGATACGCAGTATTTT
CDR3aa: CASSSGAGLTDTQYF

d_gene: -
abundance: -
j_gene: TRBJ1-2
v_gene: TRBV7-3
CDR3nt: TGTGCCAGCAGCGCCACGGGCTATGGCTACACCTTC
CDR3aa: CASSATGYGYTF

d_gene: -
abundance: -
j_gene: TRBJ2-7
v_gene: TRBV4-1
CDR3nt: TGCGCCAGCAGCCAGCCCCCATGGGGGGCAAGGGAAGAGCAGTACTTC
CDR3aa: CASSQPPWGAREEQYF

d_gene: TRBD1
abundance: -
j_gene: TRBJ2-3
v_gene: TRBV5-1
CDR3nt: TGCGCCAGCAGCTGGACAGGGGGAGCAGATACGCAGTATTTT
CDR3aa: CASSWTGGADTQYF

d_gene: -
abundance: -
j_gene: TRBJ2-5
v_gene: TRBV5-4
CDR3nt: TGTGCCAGCAGCTTGGTTGGCAGCGAGGTCGAGACCCAGTACTTC
CDR3aa: CASSLVGSEVETQYF

d_gene: -
abundance: -
j_gene: TRBJ2-7
v_gene: TRBV7-9
CDR3nt: TGTGCCAGCAGCTTAGCGGGGGGCGACGAGCAGTACTTC
CDR3aa: CASSLAGGDEQYF

d_gene: -
abundance: -
j_gene: TRBJ2-4
v_gene: TRBV6-5
CDR3nt: TGTGCCAGCAGTCGGGACTTTCTAGCCAAAAACATTCAGTACTTC
CDR3aa: CASSRDFLAKNIQYF

d_gene: TRBD2
abundance: -
j_gene: TRBJ2-1
v_gene: TRBV5-5
CDR3nt: TGTGCCAGCAGCCCACTAGCGGAAGTTTACAATGAGCAGTTCTTC
CDR3aa: CASSPLAEVYNEQFF

d_gene: -
abundance: -
j_gene: TRBJ1-1
v_gene: TRBV5-6
CDR3nt: TGTGCCAGCAGCAACCCGCCGGGAAGGGGGAACACTGAAGCTTTCTTT
CDR3aa: CASSNPPGRGNTEAFF

d_gene: -
abundance: -
j_gene: TRBJ1-1
v_gene: TRBV5-1
CDR3nt: TGCGCCAGCAGCTTGGATCAGGGAAGGACTTTCTTT
CDR3aa: CASSLDQGRTFF

d_gene: TRBD1
abundance: -
j_gene: TRBJ1-5
v_gene: TRBV5-4
CDR3nt: TGTGCCAGCAGCGCAGGGGGACAGGGTAGCAATCAGCCCCAGCATTTT
CDR3aa: CASSAGGQGSNQPQHF

d_gene: TRBD1
abundance: -
j_gene: TRBJ2-7
v_gene: TRBV2
CDR3nt: TGTGCCAGCAGTACAGGGGTACCCAGCTCCTACGAGCAGTACTTC
CDR3aa: CASSTGVPSSYEQYF

d_gene: -
abundance: -
j_gene: TRBJ1-1
v_gene: TRBV29-1
CDR3nt: TGCAGCTCCCGCAGGGGCACTGAAGCTTTCTTT
CDR3aa: CSSRRGTEAFF

d_gene: TRBD2
abundance: -
j_gene: TRBJ2-3
v_gene: TRBV18
CDR3nt: TGTGCCAGCTCACCCCAGGGACTAGCGGGGCTCACAGATACGCAGTATTTT
CDR3aa: CASSPQGLAGLTDTQYF

d_gene: TRBD2
abundance: -
j_gene: TRBJ2-1
v_gene: TRBV6-4
CDR3nt: TGTGCCAGCACCAACTTAGCGGGGATGGGTGAGCAGTTCTTC
CDR3aa: CASTNLAGMGEQFF

d_gene: -
abundance: -
j_gene: TRBJ1-3
v_gene: TRBV19
CDR3nt: TGTGCCAGTAGTGGACTGGTCGGGAGCTCTGGAAACACCATATATTTT
CDR3aa: CASSGLVGSSGNTIYF

d_gene: -
abundance: -
j_gene: TRBJ2-7
v_gene: TRBV19
CDR3nt: TGTGCCAGTAGTATAGGGCAGGACTACGAGCAGTACTTC
CDR3aa: CASSIGQDYEQYF

d_gene: TRBD1
abundance: -
j_gene: TRBJ1-1
v_gene: TRBV7-2
CDR3nt: TGTGCCAGCAGCTCGAGGACAGGGTACACTGAAGCTTTCTTT
CDR3aa: CASSSRTGYTEAFF

d_gene: -
abundance: once
j_gene: TRBJ2-7
v_gene: TRBV7-7
CDR3nt: TGTGCCAGCAGCTTAGGTCCCGACAGAGCCTACGAGCAGTACTTC
CDR3aa: CASSLGPDRAYEQYF

d_gene: -
abundance: -
j_gene: TRBJ1-5
v_gene: TRBV7-8
CDR3nt: TGTGCCAGCAGCTTAGTTTCAGAGACCCCCCAGCATTTT
CDR3aa: CASSLVSETPQHF

d_gene: -
abundance: -
j_gene: TRBJ2-3
v_gene: TRBV28
CDR3nt: TGTGCCAGCAGGCGCCCTAGGAGGAATACAGATACGCAGTATTTT
CDR3aa: CASRRPRRNTDTQYF

d_gene: -
abundance: few
j_gene: TRBJ1-1
v_gene: TRBV6-6
CDR3nt: TGTGCCAGCAGTTACGTACCGAACACTGAAGCTTTCTTT
CDR3aa: CASSYVPNTEAFF

d_gene: -
abundance: -
j_gene: TRBJ1-2
v_gene: TRBV5-6
CDR3nt: TGTGCCAGCAGCCCGACATCCAGCTATGGCTACACCTTC
CDR3aa: CASSPTSSYGYTF

d_gene: TRBD1
abundance: -
j_gene: TRBJ2-7
v_gene: TRBV6-5
CDR3nt: TGTGCCAGCAAATCCGGGACAGGGGGCGTTTACGAGCAGTACTTC
CDR3aa: CASKSGTGGVYEQYF

d_gene: -
abundance: -
j_gene: TRBJ2-2
v_gene: TRBV6-5
CDR3nt: TGTGCCAGCAGACAAAGGGACGCCGGGGCCGGGGAGCTGTTTTTT
CDR3aa: CASRQRDAGAGELFF

d_gene: -
abundance: -
j_gene: TRBJ2-7
v_gene: TRBV5-4
CDR3nt: TGTGCCAGCAGCTTGGCAGGGGCTTCCTCCTACGAGCAGTACTTC
CDR3aa: CASSLAGASSYEQYF

d_gene: TRBD1
abundance: -
j_gene: TRBJ1-5
v_gene: TRBV5-8
CDR3nt: TGTGCCAGCAGCTTGAGGGACAGGGGCAATCAGCCCCAGCATTTT
CDR3aa: CASSLRDRGNQPQHF

d_gene: -
abundance: -
j_gene: TRBJ2-1
v_gene: TRBV7-2
CDR3nt: TGTGCCAGCAGCTTACCGACTCCCGAGCAGTTCTTC
CDR3aa: CASSLPTPEQFF

d_gene: TRBD1
abundance: -
j_gene: TRBJ2-7
v_gene: TRBV5-1
CDR3nt: TGCGCCAGCAGTTACGACAGGGTAGGAGAGCAGTACTTC
CDR3aa: CASSYDRVGEQYF

d_gene: -
abundance: -
j_gene: TRBJ1-5
v_gene: TRBV5-4
CDR3nt: TGTGCCAGCAGTTATCCGGGACCAGACAGCAATCAGCCCCAGCATTTT
CDR3aa: CASSYPGPDSNQPQHF

d_gene: -
abundance: -
j_gene: TRBJ1-2
v_gene: TRBV28
CDR3nt: TGTGCCAGCAGGGAACAGGAGGGCTATGGCTACACCTTC
CDR3aa: CASREQEGYGYTF

d_gene: -
abundance: -
j_gene: TRBJ1-3
v_gene: TRBV29-1
CDR3nt: TGCAGCGCCGAAGCCGGGGCTTACGGAGGAAACACCATATATTTT
CDR3aa: CSAEAGAYGGNTIYF

d_gene: TRBD1
abundance: -
j_gene: TRBJ2-2
v_gene: TRBV5-1
CDR3nt: TGCGCCAGCAGCTTGGCGGGACAGGGGAACACCGGGGAGCTGTTTTTT
CDR3aa: CASSLAGQGNTGELFF

d_gene: TRBD1
abundance: -
j_gene: TRBJ2-7
v_gene: TRBV18
CDR3nt: TGTGCCAGCTCATTCGGGACAGGGACCTACGAGCAGTACTTC
CDR3aa: CASSFGTGTYEQYF

d_gene: -
abundance: -
j_gene: TRBJ2-3
v_gene: TRBV5-1
CDR3nt: TGCGCCAGCAGCTTGTTGGTCGGTGGCCCAACAGATACGCAGTATTTT
CDR3aa: CASSLLVGGPTDTQYF

d_gene: -
abundance: -
j_gene: TRBJ2-5
v_gene: TRBV2
CDR3nt: TGTGCCAGCAGTGAACTAATCATAGGGGAGACCCAGTACTTC
CDR3aa: CASSELIIGETQYF

d_gene: -
abundance: -
j_gene: TRBJ2-4
v_gene: TRBV5-6
CDR3nt: TGTGCCAGCAGCTTGGGAAGTTTAGCGAACATTCAGTACTTC
CDR3aa: CASSLGSLANIQYF

d_gene: TRBD1
abundance: -
j_gene: TRBJ2-4
v_gene: TRBV15
CDR3nt: TGTGCCACCAGCAGACGACAGGGGGCTACCAAAAACATTCAGTACTTC
CDR3aa: CATSRRQGATKNIQYF

d_gene: TRBD1
abundance: -
j_gene: TRBJ2-5
v_gene: TRBV28
CDR3nt: TGTGCCAGCAGTTTCAAGGGGGCTGGAGAGACCCAGTACTTC
CDR3aa: CASSFKGAGETQYF

d_gene: TRBD1
abundance: -
j_gene: TRBJ2-7
v_gene: TRBV11-2
CDR3nt: TGTGCCAGCAGCCCCTGGGCAGGGGGCTACGAGCAGTACTTC
CDR3aa: CASSPWAGGYEQYF

d_gene: -
abundance: -
j_gene: TRBJ1-3
v_gene: TRBV28
CDR3nt: TGTGCCACCCTGGACGGCCGGAGCTCTGGAAACACCATATATTTT
CDR3aa: CATLDGRSSGNTIYF

d_gene: -
abundance: -
j_gene: TRBJ1-2
v_gene: TRBV28
CDR3nt: TGTGCCAGCAGCTCCACAGGGAGGAACTATGGCTACACCTTC
CDR3aa: CASSSTGRNYGYTF

d_gene: TRBD1
abundance: -
j_gene: TRBJ1-4
v_gene: TRBV11-2
CDR3nt: TGTGCCAGCAGCTTCGCCGGGACAGTCAATGAAAAACTGTTTTTT
CDR3aa: CASSFAGTVNEKLFF

d_gene: TRBD1
abundance: once
j_gene: TRBJ2-1
v_gene: TRBV5-8
CDR3nt: TGTGCCAGCAGCTTGTATCGACAGGGTATCGGTGAGCAGTTCTTC
CDR3aa: CASSLYRQGIGEQFF

d_gene: -
abundance: -
j_gene: TRBJ1-1
v_gene: TRBV28
CDR3nt: TGTGCCAGCAGTTCGGGTGGTTCGAGCACTGAAGCTTTCTTT
CDR3aa: CASSSGGSSTEAFF